The entry that follows covers one T cell receptor (beta chain) sequence. No cognate antigen has been identified for it. Per-base qualities were not stored, and no clone one base away is much larger. The library was obtained by the immunoSEQ multiplex PCR assay. A mixture of 60 forward primers for TCR Vbeta segments and 13 reverse primers for TCR Jbeta segments was used in the multiplex PCR. The CDR3 region of rearranged TCR beta genes was amplified from genomic DNA with a multiplex PCR assay. Amplified TCR beta libraries were sequenced as 87-base-pair reads on the Illumina HiSeq System. In the original analysis: A later analysis tallied 75 million to 95 million unique TCR beta chains across the 660 or so repertoires, and approximately 12 million of those chains were shared by two or more donors. A nearest-neighbor algorithm error-corrected the raw reads and collapsed the reads into unique sequences, merging closely related sequences to remove PCR and sequencing errors. V, D and J gene segments were assigned by aligning CDR3 sequences to IMGT reference sequences. Each retained sequence needed at least a six-nucleotide match to both a V gene segment and a J gene segment. Rearrangements were called productive when the CDR3 lacked stop codons and stayed in frame with V and J; all others were non-productive. CDR3 was defined according to IMGT convention as the region running from the second conserved V-encoded cysteine to the conserved J-encoded phenylalanine. The earlier analysis of about 610 of the donors excluded any sequence lacking an unambiguous match to a single V gene segment. In an earlier analysis of a few hundred of the donors, V segments were called functional above 56.7% productive rearrangements and were called segregating when the between-donor standard deviation exceeded 5%. A statistical classification framework was built for diagnosing cytomegalovirus status from the catalog of TCR beta chain sequences. V and J gene assignment, in a later analysis, came from comparing TCR nucleotide sequences with IMGT/GENE-DB human TR gene sequences. The TCRdist pipeline was used in a later analysis to assign CDR3 sequences and most-parsimonious VDJ recombination scenarios. In a later analysis, each TCR beta chain was defined by its CDR3 amino acid sequence together with its V-gene family, and reads lacking a unique V-gene family were excluded. To address suspected cross-contamination and a sequencing artifact, a later analysis removed roughly 580 highly shared, low-generation-probability nucleotide sequences. A later analysis calculated a clonal expansion index for each public chain from normalized within-repertoire ranks of inferred template counts. A later analysis computed generation probabilities with a VDJ recombination model fitted to out-of-frame rearrangements, and checked the results against IGoR. Hypergeometric tests were used in a later analysis to score TCR-TCR, TCR-HLA and TCR-CMV co-occurrence, with a repertoire-size bias correction applied to the TCR pairs. In a later analysis, false discovery rates were estimated by permuting HLA or CMV assignments 20 times. A later analysis grouped co-occurring TCRs with DBSCAN, adding TCRdist sequence similarity when clustering within HLA-allele-positive subsets. Co-occurrence clustering excluded repertoires with fewer than 30,000 or more than 120,000 public chains, plus five with anomalous nucleotide sharing. Entries here come from immuneACCESS through TCRdb and include only in-frame sequences with V and J called. Some clones fail to appear in such tables; in the studies checked, an unresolved V gene covers under half of the shortfall, and the cause of the remainder is unknown. The D gene and trimming were derived from the DNA, and the V and J assignments and clone size from that table. For this sample there are approximately 150,000 clones; roughly 70% appear just once. The ten top clones hold 10% of the sample.

Including cysteine and phenylalanine, the CDR3 has 16 amino acids. Only CDR3 DNA is held: 48 bases, read in frame from base 1. The germline V gene gives CDR1 as MGHRA and CDR2 as YSYEKL. V is shortened by 2 bases, J by 4 bases, and the region joining them spans 15 bases. The cohort consisted of 666 healthy bone marrow donors. Cohort members were all nominally healthy when sampled, although unrecorded immune exposures were likely present. The donor was CMV seropositive and belonged to the group of 250 to 300 seropositive cohort members. Every donor gave a peripheral blood sample, and the peripheral blood mononuclear cells from that sample were used for TCR beta sequencing. The Qiagen DNeasy Blood Extraction Kit was used to extract genomic DNA from the blood cell samples. These data originate in a study of cytomegalovirus exposure and HLA in healthy donors (dated by TCRdb to the late 2010s). For the wider study: According to an earlier analysis of 587 of the donors, 150 million to 200 million T cells yielded roughly 100 million unique TCR beta sequences and roughly 280 Gb of sequence data. In a later analysis, previously published TCR beta repertoires from 666 donors were re-analyzed and high-resolution HLA genotyping was added so that TCR occurrence patterns could be studied. Both class I and class II loci were covered by HLA typing, at four-digit resolution. The number of donors typed differed by locus, with roughly 629-640 for A, B, C, DRB1 and DQB1, approximately 500 for DQA1, 606 for DPA1, and approximately 470 for DPB1. The study profiled the T cell repertoires of about 640 subjects by immunosequencing and related them to cytomegalovirus serostatus. In a later genetic analysis, genome-wide SNP genotypes for about 55% of the roughly 670 donors were used, and that subset was treated as a discovery cohort. Among about 390 genotyped donors of the cohort, an average of roughly 240,000 unique TCR beta nucleotide sequences were sequenced per donor, roughly 20% of them non-productive. Along with the roughly 700-subject first cohort, a separate validation cohort of over 90 different subjects was used. In the later analysis, no new phenotypic data were used to find candidate immune exposures; instead, reliance was placed on TCR beta sequences and their occurrence across donors. Donor age, sex, ethnicity and CMV serostatus were compiled together with the repertoire data. All discovery cohort repertoires had been generated using a single sequencing platform. About five DR-DQ haplotypes were treated as single units for association and clustering because of strong linkage in the cohort. An earlier analysis of around 540 of the donors applied high-throughput TCR beta sequencing to assess whether each TCR beta V gene segment acted as functional or pseudogenic. The study aimed to test whether cataloging public T cell receptors could reveal signatures of past pathogen exposure. High-throughput TCR immunosequencing, statistical association of individual TCRs with disease status, and machine learning were combined to predict cytomegalovirus infection status. An early release covering just under 650 HLA-typed donors comprised approximately 290 gigabases of sequencing data and approximately 80 million unique TCR sequences. Among the roughly 430 genotyped donors, about 83% belonged to the genetic ancestry cluster associated with self-reported Caucasian donors.

Study-level results and caveats: At a false discovery rate of 0.05, a later analysis linked 15,000 to 20,000 TCR beta sequences to specific HLA alleles. While some public TCRs were present in many individuals, most TCR sequences turned up only very rarely across donors. A further reported finding was that TCR beta sequences accurately predicted the HLA-A and HLA-B alleles for most subjects in the first cohort. Compared with the 666-donor mean, donors in an Asian-associated ancestry cluster had fewer N-insertions in productive TCRs, according to a later genetic analysis. Most CMV-associated TCR beta chains appeared to be HLA-restricted in a later analysis, and the HLA associations seemed to be driven largely by CMV exposure. Presence/absence analyses assumed roughly uniform sequencing depth across donors, an assumption that may not hold. Because HLA typing was unavailable for some donors at each locus, only the typed subset was used in association tests. In an earlier analysis of about 550 of the donors, most TCR beta V segments were observed in productive rearrangements about 87% or about 30% of the time, broadly matching IMGT annotations. A later analysis found that TCR association rates varied across HLA loci, with DRB1 alleles showing the most associated TCRs and HLA-C alleles the fewest. The only immune exposure information available for the cohort was CMV serostatus. A later analysis reported that several top co-occurrence clusters appeared linked to parvovirus B19, influenza, CMV and Epstein-Barr virus. The 87-base-pair reads could not distinguish some IMGT-functional V segments, including TRBV6-2 and TRBV6-3, so those segments were excluded. Compared with equally common non-associated chains, HLA-associated TCR beta chains in a later analysis were more clonally expanded and had lower generation probabilities. According to the authors, the approach could potentially be generalized to other disease states and immunological phenotypes. Assigning TCR associations to individual alleles was difficult when HLA alleles, especially DR and DQ, strongly co-occurred. In both the original and validation cohorts, the classifier was reported to diagnose cytomegalovirus status with high specificity and sensitivity. A total of fewer than 200 TCR beta chains were listed by the study as associated with cytomegalovirus. A few of the identified cytomegalovirus-associated TCR beta chains were confirmed in vitro to be specific for cytomegalovirus antigens. A cluster of highly shared sequence variants was judged likely to be a technical artifact of the sequencing pipeline. V-gene and J-gene trimming of TCR beta chains was associated with a missense DCLRE1C variant in a later genetic analysis, and the association was replicated in an independent cohort. The cohort was sequenced for TCR beta chains only, and without alpha or paired-chain data the features that could be detected were limited. Correlated functional status among segregating V segments might reflect linkage disequilibrium, but an unknown experimental factor could not be ruled out. Because counts were too low, 15 to 20 rarely observed V segments, including chromosome 9 orphons, were excluded from the earlier analysis of under 650 of the donors.

Recombination linked TRBV4-1 to TRBJ1-3; tentative D gene TRBD1, with 6 bases matching. Sequencing was carried out using PBMCs. This TCR was recovered from a man aged 30 to 45 in good health and CMV-seropositive. DNA sequence: TGCGCCAGCAGCCAACCGCCTAAGGGGGTCGGAAACACCATATATTTT. It codes for CASSQPPKGVGNTIYF.